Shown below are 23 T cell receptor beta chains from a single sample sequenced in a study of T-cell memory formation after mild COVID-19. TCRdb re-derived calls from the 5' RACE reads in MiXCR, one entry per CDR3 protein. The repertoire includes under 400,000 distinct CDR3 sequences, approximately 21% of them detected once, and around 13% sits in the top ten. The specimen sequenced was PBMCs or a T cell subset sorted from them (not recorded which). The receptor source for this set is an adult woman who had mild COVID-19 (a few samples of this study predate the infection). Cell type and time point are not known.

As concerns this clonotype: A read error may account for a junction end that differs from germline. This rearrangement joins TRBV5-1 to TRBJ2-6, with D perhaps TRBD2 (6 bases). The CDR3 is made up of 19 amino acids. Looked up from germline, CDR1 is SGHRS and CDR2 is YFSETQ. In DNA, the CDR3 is TGCGCCATCAGCTGGGAGGCCCAGGTTTCTAGCTCTGGGGCCAACGTCCTGACTTTC. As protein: CAISWEAQVSSSGANVLTF.

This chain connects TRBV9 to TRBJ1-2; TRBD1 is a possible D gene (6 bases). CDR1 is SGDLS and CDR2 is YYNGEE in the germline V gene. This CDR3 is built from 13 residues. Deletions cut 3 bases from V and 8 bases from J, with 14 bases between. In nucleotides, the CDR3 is TGTGCCAGCAGCGCCTCAGGGGTGGACGGCTACACCTTC. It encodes CASSASGVDGYTF.

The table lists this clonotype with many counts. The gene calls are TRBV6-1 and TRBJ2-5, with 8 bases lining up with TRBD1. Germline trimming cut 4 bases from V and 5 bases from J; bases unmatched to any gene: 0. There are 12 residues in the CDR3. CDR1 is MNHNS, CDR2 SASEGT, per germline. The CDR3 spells CASSGTGETQYF. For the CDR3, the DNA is TGTGCCAGCAGTGGGACAGGGGAGACCCAGTACTTC.

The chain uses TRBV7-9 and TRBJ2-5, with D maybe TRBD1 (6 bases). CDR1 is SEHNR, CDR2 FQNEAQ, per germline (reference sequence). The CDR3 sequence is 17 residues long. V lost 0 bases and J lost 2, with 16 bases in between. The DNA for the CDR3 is TGTGCCAGCAGCTTAGCCGCAACCTGGACAGTACAAGAGACCCAGTACTTC. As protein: CASSLAATWTVQETQYF. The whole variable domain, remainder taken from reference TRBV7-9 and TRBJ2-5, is DTGVSQNPRHKITKRGQNVTFRCDPISEHNRLYWYRQTLGQGPEFLTYFQNEAQLEKSRLLSDRFSAERPKGSFSTLEIQRTEQGDSAMYLCASSLAATWTVQETQYFGPGTRLLVL.

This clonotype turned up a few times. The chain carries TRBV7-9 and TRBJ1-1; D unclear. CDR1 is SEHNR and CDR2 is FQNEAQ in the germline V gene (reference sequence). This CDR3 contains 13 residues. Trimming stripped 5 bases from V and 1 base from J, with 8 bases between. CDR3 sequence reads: CASSALKNTEAFF. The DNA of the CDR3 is TGTGCCAGCAGCGCCCTAAAGAACACTGAAGCTTTCTTT.

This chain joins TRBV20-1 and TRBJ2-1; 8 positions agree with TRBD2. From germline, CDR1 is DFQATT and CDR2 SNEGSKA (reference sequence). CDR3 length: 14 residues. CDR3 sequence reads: CACSAGGLVDEQFF. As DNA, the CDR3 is TGCGCCTGTAGCGCGGGGGGTCTGGTCGATGAGCAGTTCTTC.

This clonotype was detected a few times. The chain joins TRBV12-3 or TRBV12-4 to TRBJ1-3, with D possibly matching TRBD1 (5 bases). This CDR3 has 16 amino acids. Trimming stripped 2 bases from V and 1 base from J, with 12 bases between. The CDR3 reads CASSLYGTGSGNTIYF. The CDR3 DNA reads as TGTGCCAGCAGTTTATACGGGACCGGATCTGGAAACACCATATATTTT.

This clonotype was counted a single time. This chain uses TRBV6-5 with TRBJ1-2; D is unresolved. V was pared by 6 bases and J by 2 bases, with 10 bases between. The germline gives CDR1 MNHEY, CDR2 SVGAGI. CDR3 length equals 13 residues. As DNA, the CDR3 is TGTGCCAGCAGCCGGCTTGCAAACTATGGCTACACCTTC. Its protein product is CASSRLANYGYTF.

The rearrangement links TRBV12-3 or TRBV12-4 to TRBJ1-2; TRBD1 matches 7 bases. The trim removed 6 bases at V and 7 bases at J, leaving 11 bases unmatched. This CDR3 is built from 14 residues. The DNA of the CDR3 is TGTGCCAGCAGCTTCGCCGACAGGGCGGGTGGCTACACCTTC. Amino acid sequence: CASSFADRAGGYTF.

The CDR3 DNA is TGTGCCAGCAGTGCCCGGGACAGGGGGACCACCGGGGAGCTGTTTTTT. Amino acid sequence: CASSARDRGTTGELFF. The chain is built from TRBV25-1 and TRBJ2-2; 11 positions agree with TRBD1. Germline V gives CDR1 MGHDK, CDR2 SYGVNS. This CDR3 is 16 amino acids long. V gave up 4 bases and J gave up 4 bases; unmatched junction bases: 5.

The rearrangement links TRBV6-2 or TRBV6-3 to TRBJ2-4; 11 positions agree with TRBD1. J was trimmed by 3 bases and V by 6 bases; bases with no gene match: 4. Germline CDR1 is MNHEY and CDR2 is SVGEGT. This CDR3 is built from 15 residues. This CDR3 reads CASSRTGGVKNIQYF. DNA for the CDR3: TGTGCCAGCAGCCGGACAGGGGGCGTCAAAAACATTCAGTACTTC.

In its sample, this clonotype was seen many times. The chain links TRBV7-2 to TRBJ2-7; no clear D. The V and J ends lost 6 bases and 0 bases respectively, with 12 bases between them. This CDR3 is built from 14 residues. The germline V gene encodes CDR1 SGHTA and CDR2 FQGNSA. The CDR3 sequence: CASSPAGPSYEQYF. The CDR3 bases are TGTGCCAGCAGTCCCGCCGGACCCTCCTACGAGCAGTACTTC. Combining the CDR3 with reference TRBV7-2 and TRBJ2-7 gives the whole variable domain GAGVSQSPSNKVTEKGKDVELRCDPISGHTALYWYRQSLGQGLEFLIYFQGNSAPDKSGLPSDRFSAERTGGSVSTLTIQRTQQEDSAVYLCASSPAGPSYEQYFGPGTRLTVT.

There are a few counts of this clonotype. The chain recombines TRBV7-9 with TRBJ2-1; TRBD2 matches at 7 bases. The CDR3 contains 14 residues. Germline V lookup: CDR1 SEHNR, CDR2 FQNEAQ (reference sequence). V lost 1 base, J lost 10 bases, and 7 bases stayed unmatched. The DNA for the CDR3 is TGTGCCAGCAGCTTAGTACTAGCGCCGAACGAGCAGTTCTTC. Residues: CASSLVLAPNEQFF. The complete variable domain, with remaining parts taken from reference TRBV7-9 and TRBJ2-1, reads DTGVSQNPRHKITKRGQNVTFRCDPISEHNRLYWYRQTLGQGPEFLTYFQNEAQLEKSRLLSDRFSAERPKGSFSTLEIQRTEQGDSAMYLCASSLVLAPNEQFFGPGTRLTVL.

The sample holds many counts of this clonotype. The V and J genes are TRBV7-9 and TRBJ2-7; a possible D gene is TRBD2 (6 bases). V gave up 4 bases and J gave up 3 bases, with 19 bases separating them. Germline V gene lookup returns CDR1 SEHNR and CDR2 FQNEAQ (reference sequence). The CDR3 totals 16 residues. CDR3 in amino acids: CASSSSPIGGLYEQYF. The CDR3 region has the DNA TGTGCCAGCAGCTCGTCTCCAATCGGGGGACTCTACGAGCAGTACTTC.

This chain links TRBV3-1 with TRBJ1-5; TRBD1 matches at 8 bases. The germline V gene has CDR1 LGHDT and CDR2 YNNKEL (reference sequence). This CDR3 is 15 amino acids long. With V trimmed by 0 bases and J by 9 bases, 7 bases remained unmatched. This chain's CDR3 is CASSQDLGQALPQHF. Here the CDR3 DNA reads TGTGCCAGCAGCCAAGACCTGGGACAGGCGCTGCCCCAGCATTTT.

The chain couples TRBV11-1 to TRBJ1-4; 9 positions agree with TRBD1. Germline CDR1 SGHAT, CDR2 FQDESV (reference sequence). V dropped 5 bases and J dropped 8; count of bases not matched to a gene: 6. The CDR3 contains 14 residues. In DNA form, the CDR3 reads TGTGCCAGCAGCCGGGACAGGGAATGGGAAAAACTGTTTTTT. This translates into CASSRDREWEKLFF.

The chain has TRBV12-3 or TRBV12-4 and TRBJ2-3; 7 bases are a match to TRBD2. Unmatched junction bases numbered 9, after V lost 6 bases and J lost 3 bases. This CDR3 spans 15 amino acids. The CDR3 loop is CASSPRSGITDTQYF. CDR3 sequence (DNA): TGTGCCAGCAGCCCGAGGAGCGGGATTACAGATACGCAGTATTTT.

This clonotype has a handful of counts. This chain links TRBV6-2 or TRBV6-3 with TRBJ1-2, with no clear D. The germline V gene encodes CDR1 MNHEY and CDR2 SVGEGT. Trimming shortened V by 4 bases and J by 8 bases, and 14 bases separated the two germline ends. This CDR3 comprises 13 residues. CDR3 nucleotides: TGTGCCAGCAGTTCAGGAGCCCCGGGGGGCTACACCTTC. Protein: CASSSGAPGGYTF.

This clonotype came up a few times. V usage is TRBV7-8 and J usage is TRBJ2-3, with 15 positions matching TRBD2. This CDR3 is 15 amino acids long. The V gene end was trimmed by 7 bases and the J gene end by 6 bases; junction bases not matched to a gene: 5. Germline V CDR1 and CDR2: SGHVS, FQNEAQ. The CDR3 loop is CASTWTSGGADTQYF. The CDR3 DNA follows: TGTGCCAGCACTTGGACTAGCGGGGGGGCGGATACGCAGTATTTT.

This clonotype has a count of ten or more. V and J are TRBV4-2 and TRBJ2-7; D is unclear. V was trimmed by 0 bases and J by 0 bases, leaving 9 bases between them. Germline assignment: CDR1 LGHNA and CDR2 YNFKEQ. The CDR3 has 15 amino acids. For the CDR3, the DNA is TGTGCCAGCAGCCAAGAGTCGGCCTCCTCCTACGAGCAGTACTTC. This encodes CASSQESASSYEQYF.

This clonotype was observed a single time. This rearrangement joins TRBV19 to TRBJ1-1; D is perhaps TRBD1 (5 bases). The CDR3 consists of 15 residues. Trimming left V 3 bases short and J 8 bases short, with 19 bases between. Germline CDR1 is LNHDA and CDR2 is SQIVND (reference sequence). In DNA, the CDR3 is TGTGCCAGTAGTATCTCCCTCTACAGGTCATTAGAAGCTTTCTTT. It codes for CASSISLYRSLEAFF.

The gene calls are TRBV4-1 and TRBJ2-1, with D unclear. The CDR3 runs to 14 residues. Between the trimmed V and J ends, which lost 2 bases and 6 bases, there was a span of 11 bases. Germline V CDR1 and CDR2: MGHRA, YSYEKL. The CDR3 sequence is CASSQRLTTNEQFF. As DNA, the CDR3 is TGCGCCAGCAGCCAACGACTGACAACCAATGAGCAGTTCTTC.

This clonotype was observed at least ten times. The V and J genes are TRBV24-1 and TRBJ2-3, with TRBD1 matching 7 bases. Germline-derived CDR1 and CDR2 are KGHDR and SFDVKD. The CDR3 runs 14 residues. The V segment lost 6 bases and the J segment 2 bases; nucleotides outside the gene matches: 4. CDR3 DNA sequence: TGTGCCACCAGTCAACAGGGGTACACAGATACGCAGTATTTT. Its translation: CATSQQGYTDTQYF.